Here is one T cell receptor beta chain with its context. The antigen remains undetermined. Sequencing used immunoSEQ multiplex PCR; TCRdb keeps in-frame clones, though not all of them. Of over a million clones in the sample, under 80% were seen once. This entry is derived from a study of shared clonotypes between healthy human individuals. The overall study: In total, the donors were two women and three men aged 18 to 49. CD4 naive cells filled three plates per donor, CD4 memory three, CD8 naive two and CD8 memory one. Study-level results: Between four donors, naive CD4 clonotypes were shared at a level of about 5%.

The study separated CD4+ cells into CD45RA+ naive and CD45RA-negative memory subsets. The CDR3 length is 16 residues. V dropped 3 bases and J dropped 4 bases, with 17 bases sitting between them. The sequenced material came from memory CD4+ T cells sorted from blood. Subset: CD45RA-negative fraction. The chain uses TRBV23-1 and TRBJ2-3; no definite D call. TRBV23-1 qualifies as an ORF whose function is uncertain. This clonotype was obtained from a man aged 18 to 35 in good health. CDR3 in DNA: TGCGCCAGCAGTCATTTTTGCCCTGTCCTGCCAGATACGCAGTATTTT. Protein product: CASSHFCPVLPDTQYF.